This section outlines one T cell receptor beta chain sequence together with its context. This specimen belongs to a study of blood T cell repertoires in COVID-19. Study overall: Collection of acute and convalescent COVID-19 samples took place in the United States, Italy and Spain. In each case, the material was cDNA or gDNA derived from T cells, B-cell-depleted T cells, or PBMCs.

As handled by the study authors: Amplification of reference gene primers provided the estimated nucleated cell counts. The assay was immunoSEQ multiplex PCR, and TCRdb's table has in-frame clones only and misses some. The V and J calls and clone size come from that table; D and trimming were worked out from the DNA. The table includes under 150,000 clones, 80% to 90% detected once. The source material was peripheral blood. This receptor was identified in a woman aged 55-70 years with active COVID-19.

CDR3 coding DNA: TGTGCCAGCACCCGTAACAGGGAAATGAACACTGAAGCTTTCTTT. Translated: CASTRNREMNTEAFF. This rearrangement joins TRBV27 to TRBJ1-1; D perhaps matches TRBD1 (6 bases). The CDR3 length is 15 residues. V was pared by 7 bases and J by 0 bases, with 15 bases between. Germline CDR1 is MNHEY and CDR2 is SMNVEV (reference sequence).